This T cell receptor (beta chain) comes out of a study of T-cell reconstitution after alpha-beta-depleted transplantation in children. V lost 1 base and J 7 bases, leaving 5 bases between the germline ends. Germline loops: CDR1 MGHRA, CDR2 YSYEKL. This CDR3 region has 12 residues. Unique molecular identifiers featured in how the TCRbeta library was prepared. TCRdb ran MiXCR on the PCR reads and lists one entry per CDR3 protein. The sample lists 440,000 or so distinct CDR3 sequences, about a tenth seen once, with 4.5% to 7% in the top ten. This clonotype has at least ten counts. The rearrangement joins TRBV4-1 to TRBJ2-1; D is unclear. The source material was PBMCs from the stem cell graft donor, sampled from the stem cell graft. This clonotype was sampled from a human donor who donated a stem cell graft to a child with acute myeloid leukemia. The CDR3 DNA follows: TGCGCCAGCAGCCAAGTTGGAAATGAGCAGTTCTTC. It codes for CASSQVGNEQFF.